The rows below give T cell receptor beta chains drawn from one sample of a study of cytomegalovirus exposure and HLA in healthy donors. Sequencing was performed with immunoSEQ multiplex PCR; in TCRdb, only in-frame clones are kept and a portion is missing. Among about 150,000 clones listed, 70% to 80% were seen once. Sequencing used PBMCs. The receptors here all came from a man aged 30 to 45 in good health and CMV-seropositive. The CDR3 runs from the conserved cysteine through the conserved F or W.

cdr3_aa v_call
CASSLVRKKTGTGGRETQYF TRBV28
CASSLEFGSNYEQYF TRBV11-2
CASSELRDRGFDTQYF TRBV10-2
CASSSPTGGSYEQYF TRBV5-5
CASSAYRAGNTIYF TRBV19
CLTREGREAFF TRBV20-1
CASSYKGVNQPQHF TRBV6-6
CASSEDRSYEQYF TRBV2
CAYWAASGYEQYF TRBV30
CASSRRSGRWSGQYF TRBV28
CASSLGGKSYEQYF TRBV7-2
CASSLSGGTSYNEQFF TRBV27